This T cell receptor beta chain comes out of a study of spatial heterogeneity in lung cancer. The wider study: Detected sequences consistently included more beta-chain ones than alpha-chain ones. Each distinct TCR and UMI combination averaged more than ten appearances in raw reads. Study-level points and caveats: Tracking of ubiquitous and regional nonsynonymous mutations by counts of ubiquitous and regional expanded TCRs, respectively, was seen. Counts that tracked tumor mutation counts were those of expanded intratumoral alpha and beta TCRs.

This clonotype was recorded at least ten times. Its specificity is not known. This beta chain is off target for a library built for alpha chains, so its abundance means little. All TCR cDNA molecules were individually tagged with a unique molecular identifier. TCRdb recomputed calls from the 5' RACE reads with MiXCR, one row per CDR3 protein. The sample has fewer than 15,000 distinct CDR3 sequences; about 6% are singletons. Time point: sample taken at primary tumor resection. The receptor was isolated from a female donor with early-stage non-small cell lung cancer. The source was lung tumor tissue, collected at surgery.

This CDR3 is CASSFIGLALRADTQYF. The CDR3 nucleotides are TGTGCCAGCAGCTTCATAGGGCTGGCGCTACGAGCAGATACGCAGTATTTT. V and J are TRBV7-2 and TRBJ2-3; D unresolved. The CDR3 length is 17 residues. Looked up from germline, CDR1 is SGHTA and CDR2 is FQGNSA. Trimming shortened V by 3 bases and J by 4 bases, and 20 bases separated the two germline ends.